One sample yielded the 10 T cell receptor beta chains listed below, sequenced in a study of STAT3 mutations in large granular lymphocyte leukemia. Sequencing was performed with immunoSEQ multiplex PCR; in TCRdb, only in-frame clones are kept and a portion is missing. The profile shows approximately 2,000 clones, around 23% of them singletons. Their antigen targets remain unknown. Overall study findings and caveats: Every T-cell large granular lymphocyte leukemia patient had at least one immunodominant TCR beta clonotype.

The sample taken for sequencing was peripheral blood mononuclear cells. These receptors were collected from a man between 60 and 75 years old with T-cell large granular lymphocyte leukemia. Some clones in this sample may be carry-over from other donors' samples.

This chain joins TRBV7-9 and TRBJ2-3, with TRBD1 identical over 8 bases. Looked up from germline, CDR1 is SEHNR and CDR2 is FQNEAQ (reference sequence). The CDR3 has 15 residues. Losses at the gene ends were 4 bases for V and 6 bases for J; bases not matched to a gene: 9. This chain's CDR3 is CASSSGQGRRDTQYF. In DNA form, the CDR3 reads TGTGCCAGCAGCTCTGGACAGGGTAGAAGGGATACGCAGTATTTT.

J is TRBJ1-5 and V is TRBV7-9; D is undetermined. CDR1 is SEHNR, CDR2 FQNEAQ, per germline (reference sequence). The length of the CDR3 is 12 residues. Trimming shortened V by 3 bases and J by 4 bases, and 4 bases separated the two germline ends. CDR3 DNA sequence: TGTGCCAGCAGCTTCCCTAATCAGCCCCAGCATTTT. Translation gives CASSFPNQPQHF.

The chain recombines TRBV6-1 with TRBJ2-7, with 11 bases aligning to TRBD1. Per germline, CDR1 MNHNS and CDR2 SASEGT. The CDR3 has 15 amino acids. V was pared by 4 bases and J by 5 bases, with 7 bases of the junction left unmatched. CDR3 amino acids: CASSVQVGQGDEQYV. The CDR3 coding sequence is TGTGCCAGCAGTGTCCAGGTGGGACAGGGGGACGAGCAGTACGTC.

This clone was seen a handful of times. The chain combines TRBV6-4 with TRBJ2-5; D might be TRBD1 or TRBD2, each matching 7 bases. Germline loops: CDR1 MRHNA, CDR2 SNTAGT. V dropped 6 bases and J dropped 5 bases, with 13 bases sitting between them. The CDR3 spans 13 residues. CDR3 amino acids: CASSRQGGETQYF. Here the CDR3 DNA reads TGTGCCAGCAGCCGACAGGGAGGGGAGACCCAGTACTTC.

V usage is TRBV4-1 and J usage is TRBJ2-3; 10 bases align to TRBD1. The CDR3 is made up of 15 amino acids. The ends lost 3 bases at V and 3 bases at J; junction bases unmatched: 3. From germline, CDR1 is MGHRA and CDR2 YSYEKL. CDR3 bases: TGCGCCAGCAGCCATGGGACAGGGGTGACAGATACGCAGTATTTT. Its protein product is CASSHGTGVTDTQYF.

This clone was found a few times. This chain links TRBV18 with TRBJ2-1; D tentatively reads TRBD1 or TRBD2 (5 bases each). V lost 5 bases to trimming and J lost 6 bases, with 11 bases between them. The length of the CDR3 is 13 residues. Germline CDR1 KGHSH, CDR2 LQKENI. CDR3 sequence (DNA): TGTGCCAGCTCATCAGGGAGTTTCAATGAGCAGTTCTTC. It specifies CASSSGSFNEQFF.

By frequency in the sample, this clone is medium-sized (0.01 to 0.1%). The chain uses TRBV14 and TRBJ2-7, with D perhaps matching TRBD1 (5 bases). This CDR3 has 12 amino acids. Per germline, CDR1 SGHDN and CDR2 FVKESK. V was clipped by 4 bases and J by 7 bases, with 11 bases between them. The CDR3 region is CASSPQSGEQYF. CDR3 sequence (DNA): TGTGCCAGCAGCCCCCAGTCAGGGGAGCAGTACTTC. The full variable domain, its missing parts supplied by reference TRBV14 and TRBJ2-7, is EAGVTQFPSHSVIEKGQTVTLRCDPISGHDNLYWYRRVMGKEIKFLLHFVKESKQDESGMPNNRFLAERTGGTYSTLKVQPAELEDSGVYFCASSPQSGEQYFGPGTRLTVT.

V and J are TRBV7-9 and TRBJ2-3; D perhaps matches TRBD2 (5 bases). The CDR3 has 14 amino acids. From germline, CDR1 is SEHNR and CDR2 FQNEAQ (reference sequence). With 3 bases removed from V and 4 bases from J, the gap between germline ends came to 11 bases. The CDR3 nucleotides read TGTGCCAGCAGCTTCAGAGTCGGGGCAGATACGCAGTATTTT. Encoded protein: CASSFRVGADTQYF.

The V and J genes are TRBV19 and TRBJ1-6; D possibly corresponds to TRBD1 (6 bases). The CDR3 spans 14 residues. V was trimmed by 7 bases and J by 9 bases, leaving 16 bases between them. Germline loops: CDR1 LNHDA, CDR2 SQIVND (reference sequence). For the CDR3, the DNA is TGTGCCAGTACCCCGGGGGCGGAATTTTCACCCCTCCACTTT. This gives the protein CASTPGAEFSPLHF.

The rearrangement uses TRBV7-2 and TRBJ2-3; D gene unclear. Germline V gene sequence: CDR1 SGHTA, CDR2 FQGNSA. The CDR3 consists of 11 residues. Deletions cut 8 bases from V and 6 bases from J, with 9 bases between. The CDR3 nucleotides are TGTGCCAGCGGTGTGGGGGATACGCAGTATTTT. Translating it yields CASGVGDTQYF.